The sequence of this TCR beta chain was determined in a study of metastatic and nonmetastatic thyroid tumors. Study information: The study looked at repertoires side by side in blood and in tumor or nodule tissue from malignant and benign thyroid patients.

This clone was observed many times. Treatment of any kind had been given to no patient before thyroid surgery. In the study's own analysis: Building a distant-metastasis classifier for papillary thyroid cancer drew on CDR3 differences across clinicopathological groups. Via MiXCR, TCRdb re-called the PCR reads. These V and J calls rely on TCRdb rather than the paper's analysis. The repertoire consists of tens of thousands of clones, with around 12% occurring once and the leading ten covering around 9%. The CDR3 sequence is 13 residues long. Trimming left V 5 bases short and J 8 bases short, with 13 bases between. Germline loops: CDR1 SGHNT, CDR2 YYREEE (reference sequence).

The sequencing input was tumor tissue. The TCR sequence derives from a female donor with papillary thyroid cancer or a benign thyroid nodule (not recorded which). Some clones in this sample may be carry-over from other donors' samples. V usage is TRBV5-4 and J usage is TRBJ1-4, with D possibly TRBD1 on 6 matching bases. CDR3 residues: CASRSGAAEKLFF. As DNA, the CDR3 is TGTGCCAGCAGATCAGGGGCGGCGGAAAAACTGTTTTTT.